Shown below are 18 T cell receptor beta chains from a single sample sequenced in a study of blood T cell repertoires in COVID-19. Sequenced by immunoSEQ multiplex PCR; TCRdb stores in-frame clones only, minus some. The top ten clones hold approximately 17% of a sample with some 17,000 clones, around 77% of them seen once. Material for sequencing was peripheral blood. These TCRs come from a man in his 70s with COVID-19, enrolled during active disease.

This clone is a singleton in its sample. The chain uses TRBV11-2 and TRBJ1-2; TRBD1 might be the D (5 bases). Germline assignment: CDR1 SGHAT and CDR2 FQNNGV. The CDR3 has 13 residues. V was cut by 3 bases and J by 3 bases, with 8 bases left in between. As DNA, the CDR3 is TGTGCCAGCAGCTTCAAGACAGACTATGGCTACACCTTC. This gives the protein CASSFKTDYGYTF.

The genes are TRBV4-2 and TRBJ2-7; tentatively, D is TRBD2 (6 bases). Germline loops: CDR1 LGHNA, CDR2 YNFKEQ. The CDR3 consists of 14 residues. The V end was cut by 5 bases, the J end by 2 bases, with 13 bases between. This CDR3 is CASSTLATPYEQYF. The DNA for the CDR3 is TGTGCCAGCAGCACCCTAGCGACCCCCTACGAGCAGTACTTC.

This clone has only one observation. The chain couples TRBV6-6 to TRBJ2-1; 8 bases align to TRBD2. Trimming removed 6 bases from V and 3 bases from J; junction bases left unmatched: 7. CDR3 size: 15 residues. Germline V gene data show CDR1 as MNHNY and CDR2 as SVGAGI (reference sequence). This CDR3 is CASSRPGGLYNEQFF. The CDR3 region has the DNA TGTGCCAGCAGCCGGCCGGGGGGGCTCTACAATGAGCAGTTCTTC.

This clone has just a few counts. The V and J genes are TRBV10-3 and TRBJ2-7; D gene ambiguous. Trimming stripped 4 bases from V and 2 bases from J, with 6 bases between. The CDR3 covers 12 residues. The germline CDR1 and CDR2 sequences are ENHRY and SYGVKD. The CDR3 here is CAISAQTYEQYF. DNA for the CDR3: TGTGCCATCAGTGCCCAAACCTACGAGCAGTACTTC.

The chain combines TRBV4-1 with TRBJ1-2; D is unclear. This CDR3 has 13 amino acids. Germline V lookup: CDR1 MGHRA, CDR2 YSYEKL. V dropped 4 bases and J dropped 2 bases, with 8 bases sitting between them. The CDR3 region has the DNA TGCGCCAGCAGCCCCGACAAAAACTATGGCTACACCTTC. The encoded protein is CASSPDKNYGYTF.

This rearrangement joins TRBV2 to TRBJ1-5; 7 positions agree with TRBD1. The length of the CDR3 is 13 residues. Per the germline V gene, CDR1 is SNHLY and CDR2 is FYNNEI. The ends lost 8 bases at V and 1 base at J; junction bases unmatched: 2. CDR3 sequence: CASGTDSNQPQHF. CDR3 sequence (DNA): TGTGCCAGCGGGACAGACAGCAATCAGCCCCAGCATTTT.

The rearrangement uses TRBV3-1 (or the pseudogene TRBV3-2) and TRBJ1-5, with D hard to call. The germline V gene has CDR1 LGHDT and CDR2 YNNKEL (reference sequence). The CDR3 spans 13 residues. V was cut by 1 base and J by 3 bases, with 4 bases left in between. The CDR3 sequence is CASSQADNQPQHF. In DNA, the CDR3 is TGTGCCAGCAGCCAAGCAGACAATCAGCCCCAGCATTTT.

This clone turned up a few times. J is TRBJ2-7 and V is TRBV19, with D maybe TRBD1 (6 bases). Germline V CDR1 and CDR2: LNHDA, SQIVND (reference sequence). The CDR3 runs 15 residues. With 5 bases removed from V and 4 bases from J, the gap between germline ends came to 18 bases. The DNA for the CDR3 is TGTGCCAGTAGTCTACACGGACAGACAAATTACGAGCAGTACTTC. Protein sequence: CASSLHGQTNYEQYF. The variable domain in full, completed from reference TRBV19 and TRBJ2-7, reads DGGITQSPKYLFRKEGQNVTLSCEQNLNHDAMYWYRQDPGQGLRLIYYSQIVNDFQKGDIAEGYSVSREKKESFPLTVTSAQKNPTAFYLCASSLHGQTNYEQYFGPGTRLTVT.

CDR3 protein: CASSSRGNSPLHF. The CDR3 DNA is TGTGCCAGTAGTAGTAGGGGTAATTCACCCCTCCACTTT. The chain couples TRBV19 to TRBJ1-6, with TRBD1 as a possible D gene (5 bases). This CDR3 contains 13 residues. Germline CDR1 and CDR2: LNHDA and SQIVND (reference sequence). Trimming pared 4 bases from V and 6 bases from J, leaving 7 bases between.

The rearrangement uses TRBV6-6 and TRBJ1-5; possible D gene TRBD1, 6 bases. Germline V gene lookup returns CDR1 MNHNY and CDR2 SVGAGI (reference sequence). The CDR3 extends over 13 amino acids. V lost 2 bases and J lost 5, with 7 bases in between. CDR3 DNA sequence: TGTGCCAGCAGTTACACAGGGTATCAGCCCCAGCATTTT. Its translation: CASSYTGYQPQHF.

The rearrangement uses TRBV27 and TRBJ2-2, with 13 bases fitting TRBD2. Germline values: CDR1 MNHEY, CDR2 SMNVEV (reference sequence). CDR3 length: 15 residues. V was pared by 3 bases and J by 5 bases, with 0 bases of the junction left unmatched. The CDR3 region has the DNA TGTGCCAGCAGTTTGGGACTAGCGGGAACCGGGGAGCTGTTTTTT. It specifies CASSLGLAGTGELFF.

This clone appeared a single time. CDR3 coding DNA: TGTGCCAGCAGCTTAGAACCCAGGGGCGCCACTGAAGCTTTCTTT. Residues: CASSLEPRGATEAFF. The chain recombines TRBV7-8 with TRBJ1-1; the D gene is possibly TRBD1 (6 bases). Germline V gene sequence: CDR1 SGHVS, CDR2 FQNEAQ. Trimming removed 1 base from V and 4 bases from J, with 13 bases in between. This CDR3 spans 15 amino acids.

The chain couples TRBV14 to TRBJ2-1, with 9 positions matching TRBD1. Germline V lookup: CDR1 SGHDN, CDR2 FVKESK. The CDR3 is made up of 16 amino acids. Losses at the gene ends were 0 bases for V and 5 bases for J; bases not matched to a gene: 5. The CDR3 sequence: CASSQDRRTGDNEQFF. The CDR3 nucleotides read TGTGCCAGCAGCCAAGATAGGAGGACAGGGGACAATGAGCAGTTCTTC. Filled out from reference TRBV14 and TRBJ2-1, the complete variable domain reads EAGVTQFPSHSVIEKGQTVTLRCDPISGHDNLYWYRRVMGKEIKFLLHFVKESKQDESGMPNNRFLAERTGGTYSTLKVQPAELEDSGVYFCASSQDRRTGDNEQFFGPGTRLTVL.

The CDR3 is CASSPGGGTDTQYF. Written as DNA, the CDR3 is TGTGCCAGCAGCCCGGGGGGGGGCACAGATACGCAGTATTTT. V gene TRBV7-2 combines with J gene TRBJ2-3; 8 positions agree with TRBD2. The V gene's germline CDR1 is SGHTA and CDR2 FQGNSA. V trimming: 5 bases; J trimming: 1 base; junction bases outside the gene matches: 2. The CDR3 runs 14 residues. Filled out from reference TRBV7-2 and TRBJ2-3, the complete variable domain reads GAGVSQSPSNKVTEKGKDVELRCDPISGHTALYWYRQSLGQGLEFLIYFQGNSAPDKSGLPSDRFSAERTGGSVSTLTIQRTQQEDSAVYLCASSPGGGTDTQYFGPGTRLTVL.

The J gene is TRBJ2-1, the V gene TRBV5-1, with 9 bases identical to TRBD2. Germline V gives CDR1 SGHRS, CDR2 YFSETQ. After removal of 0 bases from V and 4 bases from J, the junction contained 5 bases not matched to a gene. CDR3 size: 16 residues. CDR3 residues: CASSLEETSGYNEQFF. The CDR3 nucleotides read TGCGCCAGCAGCTTGGAAGAGACTAGCGGTTACAATGAGCAGTTCTTC.

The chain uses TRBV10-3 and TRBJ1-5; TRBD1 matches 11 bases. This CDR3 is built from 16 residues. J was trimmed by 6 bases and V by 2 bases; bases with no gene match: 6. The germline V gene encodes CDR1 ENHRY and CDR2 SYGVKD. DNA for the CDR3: TGTGCCATCAGTGAGACGGGACAGGGGGGAAGTCAGCCCCAGCATTTT. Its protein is CAISETGQGGSQPQHF.

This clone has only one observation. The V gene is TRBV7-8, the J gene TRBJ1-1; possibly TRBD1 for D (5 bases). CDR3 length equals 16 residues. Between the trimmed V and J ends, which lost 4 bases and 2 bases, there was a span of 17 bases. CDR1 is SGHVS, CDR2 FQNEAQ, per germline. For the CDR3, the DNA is TGTGCCAGCAGCTCAGATAGGAGACAGACAAACACTGAAGCTTTCTTT. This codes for CASSSDRRQTNTEAFF.

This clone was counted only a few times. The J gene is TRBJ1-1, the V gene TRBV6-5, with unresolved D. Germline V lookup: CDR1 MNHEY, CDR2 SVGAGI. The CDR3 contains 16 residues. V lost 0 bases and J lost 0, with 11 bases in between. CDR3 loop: CASSYSGSELNTEAFF. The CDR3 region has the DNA TGTGCCAGCAGTTACTCAGGCAGCGAGTTGAACACTGAAGCTTTCTTT.